This TCR beta chain was obtained from a study of shared clonotypes between healthy human individuals. The CDR3 loop spans 13 amino acids. In germline, CDR1 is MDHEN, CDR2 SYDVKM. Trimming stripped 10 bases from V and 1 base from J, with 13 bases between. The assay was immunoSEQ multiplex PCR, and TCRdb's table has in-frame clones only and misses some. The sample has 2 million to 2.5 million clones, under 95% seen once. As for this clone: Its antigen is not known.

The study's findings and limits: The donor pool, a small one, limited the genetic and exposure-history diversity represented.

Sequences were obtained from naive CD4+ T cells from PBMCs. Subset noted: CD45RA+ positively selected. This receptor was obtained from a man aged 18 to 30 in good health. Some clones in this sample may be carry-over from other donors' samples. The chain employs TRBV28 and TRBJ2-5; D is unclear. This CDR3 is CATSTRPQETQYF. For the CDR3, the DNA is TGTGCCACCTCGACAAGGCCCCAAGAGACCCAGTACTTC.